The 20 T cell receptor beta chains reported below all come from one sample, sequenced in a study of blood T cell repertoires in COVID-19 (dated by TCRdb to between 2020 and 2021). The library was prepared using the immunoSEQ multiplex PCR assay. TCRdb retrieved this table from immuneACCESS and kept in-frame rearrangements only. Not all clones are present; in checked studies, unresolved V genes account for under half, and no reason is known for the remainder. This sample lists 320,000 or so clones; around nine tenths were detected once. Of the sample, 4.5% to 6.5% is held by the ten largest clones. The sequencing input was PBMCs or T cells enriched from blood (not recorded which). These TCRs come from a man in his 60s who had recovered from COVID-19.

The chain is built from TRBV11-2 and TRBJ2-3; possibly TRBD1 for D (5 bases). CDR1 and CDR2 from the germline V gene are SGHAT and FQNNGV. The V gene lost 3 bases and the J gene lost 4 bases, with 14 bases spanning the gap. CDR3 length: 15 residues. The CDR3, as DNA: TGTGCCAGCAGCTTCTCCTTTGGGGCCCCAGATACGCAGTATTTT. It translates to CASSFSFGAPDTQYF.

The CDR3 is CASSLAPLNANSPLHF. CDR3 in DNA: TGTGCCAGCAGTTTAGCCCCGCTAAACGCTAATTCACCCCTCCACTTT. The chain uses TRBV28 and TRBJ1-6; D uncertain. The CDR3 has 16 residues. Trimming removed 2 bases at V and 6 bases at J, with 14 bases between. Germline CDR1 reads MDHEN; CDR2 reads SYDVKM.

This chain uses TRBV29-1 with TRBJ2-1; 10 bases line up with TRBD1. Germline CDR1 reads SQVTM; CDR2 reads ANQGSEA. This CDR3 is 15 amino acids long. The V segment lost 3 bases and the J segment 7 bases; nucleotides outside the gene matches: 9. CDR3 coding DNA: TGCAGCGTTGAGAGCCACCGGGACAGGGGTAATGAGCAGTTCTTC. Its protein product is CSVESHRDRGNEQFF.

The gene calls are TRBV7-2 and TRBJ1-1, with D uncertain. V lost 2 bases and J 1 base, leaving 11 bases between the germline ends. The CDR3 length is 15 residues. Germline V gene data show CDR1 as SGHTA and CDR2 as FQGNSA. CDR3 coding DNA: TGTGCCAGCAGCTTACCGGTCGTACGGAACACTGAAGCTTTCTTT. This gives the protein CASSLPVVRNTEAFF.

This chain connects TRBV5-1 to TRBJ1-1, with a tentative D call TRBD1 (5 bases). Trimming pared 4 bases from V and 1 base from J, leaving 14 bases between. Per the germline V gene, CDR1 is SGHRS and CDR2 is YFSETQ. The CDR3 runs 15 residues. CDR3 in DNA: TGCGCCAGCAGCAAGCTTGGAGGGGCGAACACTGAAGCTTTCTTT. Its protein is CASSKLGGANTEAFF.

This sequence joins TRBV10-3 and TRBJ2-7, with a weak D call TRBD2 (5 bases). V shed 0 bases and J shed 2 bases, with 29 bases lying between them. The CDR3 sequence is 21 residues long. Germline V lookup: CDR1 ENHRY, CDR2 SYGVKD. The DNA for the CDR3 is TGTGCCATCAGTGAGTCGCGGGCTACCCGAAAATCTCTCTCGGGCCCCTACGAGCAGTACTTC. Amino acid sequence: CAISESRATRKSLSGPYEQYF.

The V call is TRBV27, the J call TRBJ2-7; 7 nucleotides align to TRBD1. CDR1 and CDR2 from the germline V gene are MNHEY and SMNVEV (reference sequence). The length of the CDR3 is 15 residues. Trimming removed 5 bases from V and 5 bases from J; junction bases left unmatched: 12. The CDR3 sequence is CASSPPRQGYNEQYF. CDR3 sequence (DNA): TGTGCCAGCAGTCCCCCGCGACAGGGTTACAACGAGCAGTACTTC.

J is TRBJ2-3 and V is TRBV6-4, with D maybe TRBD1 (8 bases). The CDR3 runs to 18 residues. V was shortened by 0 bases and J by 4 bases, with 20 bases between the two germline ends. Per germline, CDR1 MRHNA and CDR2 SNTAGT. CDR3 DNA sequence: TGTGCCAGCAGTGACTCGGGGACAGGCCTCGCGGGGGCAGATACGCAGTATTTT. The encoded protein is CASSDSGTGLAGADTQYF.

This sequence joins TRBV6-5 and TRBJ2-1; D unclear. Germline-derived CDR1 and CDR2 are MNHEY and SVGAGI. Trimming took off 5 bases at V and 9 bases at J, with 17 bases between the two ends. The length of the CDR3 is 14 residues. CDR3 DNA sequence: TGTGCCAGCAGTACACTACTGGAGTCCGTTGAGCAGTTCTTC. This sequence encodes CASSTLLESVEQFF.

The rearrangement joins TRBV6-5 to TRBJ1-2; 9 positions agree with TRBD1. Germline CDR1 MNHEY, CDR2 SVGAGI. The CDR3 has 13 residues. With 10 bases clipped from V and 6 bases from J, the junction kept 9 bases outside the gene matches. The CDR3 spells CATKGTGWDGYTF. The CDR3 region has the DNA TGTGCCACGAAAGGGACAGGGTGGGATGGCTACACCTTC.

CDR3 in amino acids: CASSQSGDFRNEQFF. Here the CDR3 DNA reads TGTGCCAGCAGTCAGAGCGGGGATTTCAGGAATGAGCAGTTCTTC. This chain links TRBV6-5 with TRBJ2-1; 7 bases fit TRBD2. Per germline, CDR1 MNHEY and CDR2 SVGAGI. V lost 5 bases to trimming and J lost 7 bases; unmatched junction nucleotides: 11. The CDR3 covers 15 residues.

The chain carries TRBV6-6 and TRBJ2-1; a weak D match, TRBD1 (6 bases). This CDR3 has 17 residues. V was trimmed by 5 bases and J by 4 bases, leaving 21 bases between them. Germline values: CDR1 MNHNY, CDR2 SVGAGI (reference sequence). CDR3 in amino acids: CASSQSDSRGVYNEQFF. Here the CDR3 DNA reads TGTGCCAGCAGTCAATCGGACAGCAGAGGGGTTTACAATGAGCAGTTCTTC.

This clone has only one observation. The chain is built from TRBV6-5 and TRBJ1-4; D ambiguous. The CDR3 length is 14 residues. Germline V CDR1 and CDR2: MNHEY, SVGAGI. V was pared by 4 bases and J by 4 bases, with 10 bases between. The CDR3 loop reads CASSSRRGNEKLFF. CDR3 nucleotide sequence: TGTGCCAGCAGTTCCCGGCGGGGTAATGAAAAACTGTTTTTT.

This chain uses TRBV19 with TRBJ2-1, with 10 bases lining up with TRBD1. Germline CDR1 and CDR2: LNHDA and SQIVND (reference sequence). The CDR3 loop spans 16 amino acids. Trimming cost V 0 bases and J 9 bases; bases outside gene matches: 8. The DNA of the CDR3 is TGTGCCAGTAGTATAGATCAGAGACAGGGGGCGTTTGAGCAGTTCTTC. It specifies CASSIDQRQGAFEQFF.

V gene TRBV19 combines with J gene TRBJ2-1, with D perhaps TRBD2 (5 bases). Germline lookup yields CDR1 LNHDA and CDR2 SQIVND (reference sequence). The V end lost 3 bases, the J end lost 8 bases, and 14 bases lay between the germline ends. The CDR3 has 14 residues. The DNA for the CDR3 is TGTGCCAGTAGTATCCGTGGTAGCGCCTATGAGCAGTTCTTC. It translates to CASSIRGSAYEQFF.

The V and J genes are TRBV12-3 or TRBV12-4 and TRBJ1-4; tentative D call: TRBD1 (5 bases). Trimming removed 6 bases from V and 17 bases from J, with 16 bases in between. The CDR3 has 11 residues. CDR3 sequence (DNA): TGTGCCAGCAGAGACAGTGGGCCGGAATTTTTT. Translating it yields CASRDSGPEFF.

This clone was recorded once. This chain connects TRBV29-1 to TRBJ1-4; possibly TRBD1 for D (6 bases). The CDR3 is 12 residues long. Trimming shortened V by 4 bases and J by 8 bases, and 11 bases separated the two germline ends. Germline V lookup: CDR1 SQVTM, CDR2 ANQGSEA. The CDR3 bases are TGCAGCGTTGCAGGGGTTGACGAAAAACTGTTTTTT. It codes for CSVAGVDEKLFF.

The chain uses TRBV9 and TRBJ2-1; possibly TRBD2 for D (6 bases). Trimming stripped 4 bases from V and 1 base from J, with 18 bases between. The germline gives CDR1 SGDLS, CDR2 YYNGEE. There are 17 residues in the CDR3. CDR3 nucleotide sequence: TGTGCCAGCAGCCGGGGGTTTGCCTCCGGGTCCTACAATGAGCAGTTCTTC. Translation gives CASSRGFASGSYNEQFF.

This chain links TRBV5-4 with TRBJ1-1; D is perhaps TRBD1 (6 bases). V shed 4 bases and J shed 5 bases, with 15 bases lying between them. Germline V lookup: CDR1 SGHNT, CDR2 YYREEE (reference sequence). There are 14 residues in the CDR3. In DNA, the CDR3 is TGTGCCAGCAGCGGGCGTAAGGGGGGGACTGAAGCTTTCTTT. Its translation is CASSGRKGGTEAFF.

This clone has a single count. The chain joins TRBV28 to TRBJ2-2; the D gene is possibly TRBD1 (5 bases). This CDR3 has 12 residues. V was shortened by 2 bases and J by 14 bases, with 12 bases between the two germline ends. Germline V gives CDR1 MDHEN, CDR2 SYDVKM. CDR3 in amino acids: CASSLRRAVLFF. The CDR3 nucleotides are TGTGCCAGCAGTTTACGCAGGGCCGTACTGTTTTTT.